Listed below are T cell receptor beta chains from one sample, sequenced in a study of long-term antiretroviral therapy in people with HIV. The table came from immunoSEQ multiplex PCR; TCRdb's copy has only in-frame clones and leaves some out. The table has some 22,000 clones, around 84% seen once. Specimen: unsorted PBMCs, collected 1.3 years after starting antiretroviral therapy. The receptor source for this set is a man aged 55 to 70 with HIV. The CDR3 runs from the conserved cysteine through the conserved F or W. The D gene is left open where the match is weak. Rows give clone size only sometimes, using once, few, many, or a class for an expanded clone.

j_call | d_call | v_call | clone_size | cdr3_aa | cdr3_nt
TRBJ2-5 | . | TRBV7-9 | . | CASSFRLDGQETQYF | TGTGCCAGCAGCTTTCGGCTCGACGGGCAAGAGACCCAGTACTTC
TRBJ2-3 | TRBD1 | TRBV9 | few | CASRGQSTDTQYF | TGTGCCAGCAGGGGACAGTCCACAGATACGCAGTATTTT
TRBJ2-3 | . | TRBV7-3 | . | CASSLTAAALSTDTQYF | TGTGCCAGCAGCTTAACGGCGGCCGCGCTTAGCACAGATACGCAGTATTTT
TRBJ2-1 | TRBD2 | TRBV10-2 | . | CASSGVGGSWNEQFF | TGCGCCAGCAGTGGGGTAGGCGGGAGTTGGAATGAGCAGTTCTTC
TRBJ1-2 | TRBD1 | TRBV11-2 | . | CASSSLDRVYGYTF | TGTGCCAGCAGCTCCCTGGACAGGGTCTATGGCTACACCTTC
TRBJ2-7 | TRBD1 | TRBV6-6 | . | CASSGQGLSYEQYF | TGTGCCAGCAGCGGACAGGGCCTCTCCTACGAGCAGTACTTC
TRBJ2-7 | . | TRBV5-1 | . | CASSPRDPRWDEQYF | TGCGCCAGCAGCCCCCGGGACCCCCGCTGGGACGAGCAGTACTTC
TRBJ1-1 | . | TRBV18 | . | CASSPLPRQTVRETEAFF | TGTGCCAGCTCACCCCTACCTAGACAGACAGTTCGGGAGACTGAAGCTTTCTTT
TRBJ2-5 | TRBD2 | TRBV6-5 | . | CASSYSGLGETQYF | TGTGCCAGCAGTTACTCCGGACTAGGAGAGACCCAGTACTTC
TRBJ2-7 | . | TRBV5-1 | . | CASAQAFAGEQYF | TGCGCCAGCGCTCAGGCTTTCGCTGGGGAGCAGTACTTC
TRBJ1-6 | . | TRBV6-5 | . | CASRSTGNSPLHF | TGTGCCAGCAGATCAACAGGGAACTCACCCCTCCACTTT
TRBJ2-1 | TRBD2 | TRBV2 | . | CASSIAGETYNEQFF | TGTGCCAGCAGCATAGCGGGAGAAACCTACAATGAGCAGTTCTTC
TRBJ2-7 | . | TRBV6-1 | . | CASSEASGSSYEQYF | TGTGCCAGCAGTGAAGCGAGCGGGTCCTCCTACGAGCAGTACTTC
TRBJ2-7 | . | TRBV21-1 | once | CASKPESLGEQYF | TGTGCCTCGAAGCCCGAGTCGTTGGGCGAGCAGTACTTC
TRBJ1-4 | . | TRBV30 | . | CAWRLPGGVEKLFF | TGTGCCTGGAGATTACCGGGGGGCGTAGAAAAACTGTTTTTT
TRBJ2-1 | . | TRBV5-1 | . | CASSLGGSSYNEQFF | TGCGCCAGCAGCTTGGGTGGAAGCTCCTACAATGAGCAGTTCTTC
TRBJ2-7 | TRBD1 | TRBV4-1 | . | CASSQEGQLSYEQYF | TGCGCCAGCAGCCAAGAGGGACAGCTCTCCTACGAGCAGTACTTC
TRBJ1-5 | . | TRBV6-1 | . | CASSPGTPYNQPQHF | TGTGCCAGCAGCCCCGGGACACCATACAATCAGCCCCAGCATTTT
TRBJ2-4 | TRBD2 | TRBV25-1 | . | CASSEITSGRYIQYF | TGTGCCAGCAGTGAAATCACTAGCGGGAGATACATTCAGTACTTC
TRBJ2-2 | . | TRBV18 | . | CASSQNSDSGELFF | TGTGCCAGCTCACAAAACTCGGACAGCGGGGAGCTGTTTTTT
TRBJ2-5 | . | TRBV5-4 | . | CASSYGPSGVAETQYF | TGTGCCAGCAGCTACGGACCCTCCGGGGTAGCAGAGACCCAGTACTTC
TRBJ2-3 | TRBD1 | TRBV12-5 | . | CASGEQGAGDTQYF | TGTGCTAGTGGTGAACAGGGGGCTGGAGATACGCAGTATTTT
TRBJ2-3 | . | TRBV5-1 | . | CASSLGGLEGLDTQYF | TGCGCCAGCAGCTTGGGCGGTCTAGAGGGTTTGGATACGCAGTATTTT
TRBJ1-3 | TRBD1 | TRBV25-1 | . | CASSERGLISGNTIYF | TGTGCCAGCAGTGAAAGGGGGCTTATCTCTGGAAACACCATATATTTT
TRBJ1-1 | . | TRBV5-1 | . | CASSFIGATRADRNRSEAFF | TGCGCCAGCAGCTTTATAGGTGCTACGAGGGCCGACAGGAATCGCTCTGAAGCTTTCTTT
TRBJ1-5 | TRBD1 | TRBV5-1 | . | CASSLDGTGGNQPQHF | TGCGCCAGCAGCTTGGATGGGACAGGGGGAAATCAGCCCCAGCATTTT
TRBJ2-5 | TRBD2 | TRBV7-9 | . | CASSYASGSGETQYF | TGTGCCAGCAGCTATGCTAGCGGGAGCGGAGAGACCCAGTACTTC
TRBJ1-5 | . | TRBV30 | . | CAWSSREGQPQHF | TGTGCCTGGAGTTCGAGGGAAGGCCAGCCCCAGCATTTT
TRBJ2-7 | . | TRBV6-4 | . | CASRIFGPRYEQYF | TGTGCCAGCAGGATTTTCGGGCCGCGATACGAGCAGTACTTC
TRBJ1-3 | . | TRBV5-1 | . | CASSLEGGPGNTIYF | TGCGCCAGCAGCTTGGAGGGGGGCCCTGGAAACACCATATATTTT
TRBJ2-7 | TRBD1 | TRBV5-1 | . | CASSSPGQGNEQYF | TGCGCCAGCAGCTCGCCGGGACAGGGAAACGAGCAGTACTTC
TRBJ2-3 | TRBD1 | TRBV5-1 | . | CASSLPGTGGTDTQYF | TGCGCCAGCAGCTTACCCGGGACAGGAGGCACAGATACGCAGTATTTT
TRBJ2-2 | . | TRBV5-1 | . | CASSLGTFTGELFF | TGCGCCAGCAGCTTGGGGACTTTTACCGGGGAGCTGTTTTTT
TRBJ1-2 | . | TRBV20-1 | few | CSAYRGPSDTF | TGCAGTGCTTATAGGGGCCCTTCTGATACCTTC
TRBJ2-1 | . | TRBV9 | . | CASSVPGSSYNEQFF | TGTGCCAGCAGCGTCCCCGGGAGCTCCTACAATGAGCAGTTCTTC
TRBJ1-5 | . | TRBV6-6 | . | CASSYLGAANQPQHF | TGTGCCAGCAGTTACTTGGGGGCTGCCAATCAGCCCCAGCATTTT
TRBJ2-5 | TRBD2 | TRBV29-1 | few | CSVLAGAETQYF | TGCAGCGTTCTAGCGGGGGCAGAGACCCAGTACTTC
TRBJ2-5 | . | TRBV18 | . | CASSPIDSQETQYF | TGTGCCAGCTCACCAATCGACAGCCAAGAGACCCAGTACTTC
TRBJ2-7 | TRBD1 | TRBV6-1 | . | CASSERAGGSDEQYF | TGTGCCAGCAGTGAACGGGCAGGGGGCAGCGACGAGCAGTACTTC
TRBJ1-5 | TRBD1 | TRBV7-9 | . | CASSSGQVVDQPQHF | TGTGCCAGCAGCTCCGGACAGGTAGTCGATCAGCCCCAGCATTTT